The 29 T cell receptor beta chains below come from one sample, sequenced in a study of T cell repertoires in cytomegalovirus infection. Their recognized antigens are unknown. TCRdb independently ran MiXCR on the reads; one entry per CDR3 protein. The data hold about 740,000 distinct CDR3 sequences, with approximately 33% observed a single time. The sequenced sample was cultured PBMCs, obtained from culture after CMV antigen stimulation. These receptors all come from a human donor in good health (CMV status not recorded). Some clones in this sample may be carry-over from other donors' samples.

This clonotype was seen a handful of times. CDR3 DNA sequence: TGTGCCAGCAGTGAATGGGGTAGCGGCTATCAAGAGACCCAGTACTTC. Its translation is CASSEWGSGYQETQYF. V usage is TRBV6-1 and J usage is TRBJ2-5; D possibly corresponds to TRBD2 (6 bases). The CDR3 extends over 16 amino acids. Germline V lookup: CDR1 MNHNS, CDR2 SASEGT. Trimming shortened V by 2 bases and J by 2 bases, and 15 bases separated the two germline ends.

The rearrangement uses TRBV10-3 and TRBJ1-1; D unresolved. V dropped 4 bases and J dropped 1 base, with 13 bases sitting between them. CDR3 length: 15 residues. The germline gives CDR1 ENHRY, CDR2 SYGVKD. The CDR3 coding sequence is TGTGCCATCAGTGGAACGGCGGCTACGAACACTGAAGCTTTCTTT. This translates into CAISGTAATNTEAFF.

This chain uses TRBV20-1 with TRBJ2-5; D is perhaps TRBD1 (5 bases). Germline assignment: CDR1 DFQATT and CDR2 SNEGSKA (reference sequence). The CDR3 has 15 amino acids. V lost 0 bases, J lost 2 bases, and 13 bases lay in between. The CDR3 here is CSARDGASVQETQYF. CDR3 sequence (DNA): TGCAGTGCTAGAGATGGGGCTAGTGTTCAAGAGACCCAGTACTTC.

This clonotype was counted only a few times. The chain joins TRBV7-4 to TRBJ1-4; D might be TRBD1 (5 bases). CDR1 SGHVT and CDR2 SQSDAQ come from the germline V gene. Trimming removed 1 base at V and 2 bases at J, with 14 bases between. The CDR3 runs 17 residues. The CDR3 sequence: CASSLGYRPGTNEKLFF. CDR3 DNA sequence: TGTGCCAGCAGCTTAGGTTACAGGCCGGGTACTAATGAAAAACTGTTTTTT.

This chain links TRBV11-2 with TRBJ2-6; D might be TRBD2 (6 bases). V lost 4 bases and J lost 2, with 12 bases in between. The CDR3 is made up of 16 amino acids. CDR1 is SGHAT, CDR2 FQNNGV, per germline. The CDR3 DNA reads as TGTGCCAGCAGCTCGCTGGGGGGACCTGGGGCCAACGTCCTGACTTTC. It encodes CASSSLGGPGANVLTF.

The chain links TRBV3-1 to TRBJ1-1; TRBD1 agrees at 7 bases. The length of the CDR3 is 16 residues. CDR1 and CDR2 from the germline V gene are LGHDT and YNNKEL (reference sequence). The V gene end was trimmed by 4 bases and the J gene end by 7 bases; junction bases not matched to a gene: 15. The CDR3 DNA reads as TGTGCCAGCAGCCCCCTTACAGGGGTCGCGAGGGGTGAAGCTTTCTTT. This sequence encodes CASSPLTGVARGEAFF.

This clonotype was recorded many times. The chain uses TRBV7-2 and TRBJ1-4; D not resolved. Germline V gene lookup returns CDR1 SGHTA and CDR2 FQGNSA. V was cut by 3 bases and J by 5 bases, with 10 bases left in between. The CDR3 is 14 residues long. Here the CDR3 DNA reads TGTGCCAGCAGCTTGTCGTACATCAATGAAAAACTGTTTTTT. Its translation is CASSLSYINEKLFF.

This clonotype was recorded a few times. The chain carries TRBV6-1 and TRBJ2-2; D remains ambiguous. V was clipped by 5 bases and J by 4 bases, with 8 bases between them. The CDR3 runs 13 residues. The germline V gene has CDR1 MNHNS and CDR2 SASEGT. The CDR3 sequence is CASSRSTTGELFF. The CDR3 DNA reads as TGTGCCAGCAGTCGCTCAACCACCGGGGAGCTGTTTTTT.

V is TRBV6-2 or TRBV6-3 and J is TRBJ2-1, with D perhaps given as TRBD1 or TRBD2 (6 bases each). The germline V gene encodes CDR1 MNHEY and CDR2 SVGEGT. The V gene lost 7 bases and the J gene lost 6 bases, with 13 bases spanning the gap. The CDR3 loop spans 13 amino acids. CDR3 in amino acids: CASNEGGSNEQFF. The CDR3 DNA reads as TGTGCCAGCAACGAGGGGGGATCCAATGAGCAGTTCTTC.

The chain recombines TRBV20-1 with TRBJ2-7; D unresolved. CDR1 is DFQATT, CDR2 SNEGSKA, per germline (reference sequence). Trimming cost V 8 bases and J 3 bases, with 8 bases left between them. There are 10 residues in the CDR3. CDR3 bases: TGCAGTCCCTACGGCTACGAGCAGTACTTC. Translating it yields CSPYGYEQYF.

This clonotype has just a few counts. This rearrangement joins TRBV19 to TRBJ1-2; TRBD1 is a possible D gene (5 bases). From germline, CDR1 is LNHDA and CDR2 SQIVND (reference sequence). The CDR3 totals 18 residues. V lost 0 bases to trimming and J lost 3 bases, with 20 bases between them. The CDR3: CASSIDIMGRWTDYGYTF. CDR3 in DNA: TGTGCCAGTAGTATAGATATTATGGGACGGTGGACGGACTATGGCTACACCTTC.

This clonotype showed up many times. V is TRBV7-9 and J is TRBJ2-3; 10 positions agree with TRBD1. Germline V gene data show CDR1 as SEHNR and CDR2 as FQNEAQ (reference sequence). Trimming removed 5 bases from V and 4 bases from J; junction bases left unmatched: 9. The CDR3 length is 16 residues. In DNA form, the CDR3 reads TGTGCCAGCAGCCGACCGGGGGGACAGGGGTCAGATACGCAGTATTTT. Encoded protein: CASSRPGGQGSDTQYF.

The gene calls are TRBV7-8 and TRBJ2-3, with D hard to call. The ends were cut back, 1 base at V and 2 bases at J, with 19 bases in the middle. The CDR3 sequence is 18 residues long. Germline V CDR1 and CDR2: SGHVS, FQNEAQ. The DNA for the CDR3 is TGTGCCAGCAGCTTAGTTGTGCGGCAGACCCATCACACAGATACGCAGTATTTT. Its translation: CASSLVVRQTHHTDTQYF. The full variable domain, completed using reference TRBV7-8 and TRBJ2-3, is GAGVSQSPRYKVAKRGQDVALRCDPISGHVSLFWYQQALGQGPEFLTYFQNEAQLDKSGLPSDRFFAERPEGSVSTLKIQRTQQEDSAVYLCASSLVVRQTHHTDTQYFGPGTRLTVL.

The rearrangement links TRBV2 to TRBJ2-3; D uncertain. The germline gives CDR1 SNHLY, CDR2 FYNNEI. There are 14 residues in the CDR3. The V and J ends lost 2 bases and 2 bases respectively, with 8 bases between them. CDR3 residues: CASSERVTTDTQYF. As DNA, the CDR3 is TGTGCCAGCAGTGAAAGGGTCACCACAGATACGCAGTATTTT.

There are a few counts of this clonotype. The rearrangement joins TRBV28 to TRBJ2-7; TRBD1 matches at 9 bases. Per the germline V gene, CDR1 is MDHEN and CDR2 is SYDVKM. CDR3 size: 13 residues. With 6 bases clipped from V and 6 bases from J, the junction kept 6 bases outside the gene matches. CDR3 DNA: TGTGCCAGCAGACGGACAGGGGCCGGCGAGCAGTACTTC. This gives the protein CASRRTGAGEQYF. The full variable domain, completed using reference TRBV28 and TRBJ2-7, is DVKVTQSSRYLVKRTGEKVFLECVQDMDHENMFWYRQDPGLGLRLIYFSYDVKMKEKGDIPEGYSVSREKKERFSLILESASTNQTSMYLCASRRTGAGEQYFGPGTRLTVT.

J is TRBJ2-4 and V is TRBV7-9; D might be TRBD2 (5 bases). The length of the CDR3 is 14 residues. From germline, CDR1 is SEHNR and CDR2 FQNEAQ (reference sequence). V was shortened by 1 base and J by 6 bases, with 10 bases between the two germline ends. This chain's CDR3 is CASSLDGGGNIQYF. CDR3 in DNA: TGTGCCAGCAGCTTAGATGGAGGCGGAAACATTCAGTACTTC.

The chain is built from TRBV7-2 and TRBJ2-7; 9 bases agree with TRBD1. Germline V lookup: CDR1 SGHTA, CDR2 FQGNSA. Unmatched junction bases numbered 3, after V lost 3 bases and J lost 3 bases. The CDR3 has 14 residues. CDR3 DNA sequence: TGTGCCAGCAGCTTTGGGGACAGGGACTACGAGCAGTACTTC. This codes for CASSFGDRDYEQYF.

This clonotype has at least ten counts. The CDR3 nucleotides read TGTGCCAGCAGCCCCGGCGGTAACTATGGCTACACCTTC. This sequence encodes CASSPGGNYGYTF. V usage is TRBV19 and J usage is TRBJ1-2; D is uncertain. V lost 9 bases and J 1 base, leaving 12 bases between the germline ends. The germline gives CDR1 LNHDA, CDR2 SQIVND (reference sequence). This CDR3 contains 13 residues. Supplemented by reference TRBV19 and TRBJ1-2, the full variable domain reads DGGITQSPKYLFRKEGQNVTLSCEQNLNHDAMYWYRQDPGQGLRLIYYSQIVNDFQKGDIAEGYSVSREKKESFPLTVTSAQKNPTAFYLCASSPGGNYGYTFGSGTRLTVV.

V and J are TRBV6-2 or TRBV6-3 and TRBJ1-1, with 10 positions matching TRBD1. The germline V gene encodes CDR1 MNHEY and CDR2 SVGEGT. Trimming removed 2 bases from V and 0 bases from J; junction bases left unmatched: 12. The CDR3 spans 19 residues. The CDR3 nucleotides are TGTGCCAGCAGTTACCTTTCGACAGGGGGCTATGGGATGAACACTGAAGCTTTCTTT. It specifies CASSYLSTGGYGMNTEAFF.

Ten or more counts support this clonotype. The rearrangement joins TRBV5-1 to TRBJ2-1; TRBD1 matches 7 bases. The CDR3 sequence is 15 residues long. The J segment lost 4 bases and the V segment lost 4 bases, leaving 8 bases of the junction unmatched. CDR1 and CDR2 from the germline V gene are SGHRS and YFSETQ. For the CDR3, the DNA is TGCGCCAGCAGCCCTCTCGGGACAGAATACAATGAGCAGTTCTTC. Encoded protein: CASSPLGTEYNEQFF.

This clonotype came up a few times. The chain carries TRBV7-6 and TRBJ2-3; D unclear. Between the trimmed V and J ends, which lost 1 base and 2 bases, there was a span of 13 bases. CDR3 length: 16 residues. The germline CDR1 and CDR2 sequences are SGHVS and FNYEAQ. CDR3 in DNA: TGTGCCAGCAGCTTAGACAGTCCTTTACTCACAGATACGCAGTATTTT. It specifies CASSLDSPLLTDTQYF.

The genes are TRBV20-1 and TRBJ2-1; maybe TRBD2 (7 bases). CDR3 length equals 14 residues. Germline CDR1 is DFQATT and CDR2 is SNEGSKA (reference sequence). V lost 3 bases and J lost 5, with 14 bases in between. The CDR3 reads CSASRGGVDNEQFF. Written as DNA, the CDR3 is TGCAGTGCTAGTCGCGGGGGCGTCGACAATGAGCAGTTCTTC.

This clonotype was counted between two and nine times. V usage is TRBV12-3 or TRBV12-4 and J usage is TRBJ2-3; the D is unclear. Trimming cost V 0 bases and J 6 bases, with 13 bases left between them. This CDR3 has 15 amino acids. The CDR3 region is CASSLALMSIDTQYF. In DNA form, the CDR3 reads TGTGCCAGCAGTTTAGCGCTTATGTCTATCGATACGCAGTATTTT.

The J gene is TRBJ1-1, the V gene TRBV6-6; D ambiguous. V gave up 4 bases and J gave up 1 base, with 7 bases separating them. The CDR3 sequence is 13 residues long. Germline CDR1 is MNHNY and CDR2 is SVGAGI (reference sequence). CDR3 sequence: CASSWAKNTEAFF. The CDR3 nucleotides are TGTGCCAGCAGTTGGGCCAAGAACACTGAAGCTTTCTTT.

V and J are TRBV12-5 and TRBJ2-7; no clear D gene. V was pared by 6 bases and J by 7 bases, with 10 bases between. Germline V gene sequence: CDR1 LGHNT, CDR2 FRNRAP. The CDR3 consists of 11 residues. This CDR3 reads CASGYWGEQYF. CDR3 bases: TGTGCTAGTGGATACTGGGGTGAGCAGTACTTC.

This clonotype has only one observation. The V call is TRBV15, the J call TRBJ1-5; D gene uncertain. The CDR3 spans 15 residues. Trimming took off 0 bases at V and 4 bases at J, with 10 bases between the two ends. CDR1 and CDR2 from the germline V gene are LNHNV and YYDKDF (reference sequence). The CDR3 DNA reads as TGTGCCACCAGCAGAGATTCCGCTAAAAATCAGCCCCAGCATTTT. Translation: CATSRDSAKNQPQHF.

The CDR3 loop is CASSYSKRSSSADTQYF. The DNA for the CDR3 is TGTGCCAGCAGTTACTCTAAGCGGTCCAGTTCGGCAGATACGCAGTATTTT. This chain uses TRBV6-2 or TRBV6-3 with TRBJ2-3, with a possible D match to TRBD2 (5 bases). Trimming cost V 0 bases and J 4 bases, with 17 bases left between them. Germline CDR1 MNHEY, CDR2 SVGEGT. The CDR3 runs 17 residues.

This chain links TRBV24-1 with TRBJ2-5, with a possible D match to TRBD1 (5 bases). Deletions cut 4 bases from V and 4 bases from J, with 9 bases between. Germline V gene sequence: CDR1 KGHDR, CDR2 SFDVKD. The CDR3 sequence is 13 residues long. CDR3 in DNA: TGTGCCACCAGTGAAGACAGTCCAGAGACCCAGTACTTC. Amino acid sequence: CATSEDSPETQYF.

This clonotype has just a few counts. The chain is built from TRBV7-8 and TRBJ1-6; TRBD1 might be the D (6 bases). Between the trimmed V and J ends, which lost 5 bases and 9 bases, there was a span of 17 bases. The germline V gene encodes CDR1 SGHVS and CDR2 FQNEAQ. The CDR3 is 15 amino acids. This CDR3 reads CASSTGGHTSSPLHF. The CDR3 region has the DNA TGTGCCAGCAGCACTGGGGGCCATACGAGTTCACCCCTCCACTTT.